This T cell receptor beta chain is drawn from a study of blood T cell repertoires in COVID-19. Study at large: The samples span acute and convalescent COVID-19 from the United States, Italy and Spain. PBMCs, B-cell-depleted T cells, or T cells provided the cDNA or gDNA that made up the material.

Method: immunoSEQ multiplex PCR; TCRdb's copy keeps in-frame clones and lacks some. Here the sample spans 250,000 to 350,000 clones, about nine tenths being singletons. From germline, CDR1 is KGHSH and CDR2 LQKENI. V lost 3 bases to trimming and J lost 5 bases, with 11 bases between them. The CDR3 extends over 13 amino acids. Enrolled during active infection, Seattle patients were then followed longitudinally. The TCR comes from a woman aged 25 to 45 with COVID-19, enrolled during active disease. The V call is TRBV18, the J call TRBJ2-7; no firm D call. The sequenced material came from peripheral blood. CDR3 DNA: TGTGCCAGCTCACCCGGGTCTATCCACGAGCAGTACTTC. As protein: CASSPGSIHEQYF.